This T cell receptor (beta chain) was documented in a study of CD8+ T cells in alopecia areata. In each case, RNA was isolated and then reverse transcribed into cDNA as the sequencing template. Measured with immunoSEQ multiplex PCR; TCRdb has only the in-frame clones, and not every one. The sample has more than 95,000 clones, 41% seen once. Germline V lookup: CDR1 SGHTA, CDR2 FQGNSA. V lost 4 bases and J lost 4, with 19 bases in between. The CDR3 length is 16 residues. This chain links TRBV7-2 with TRBJ1-2, with D possibly TRBD1 on 5 matching bases. This receptor was taken from a human donor with alopecia areata. Material for sequencing was CD4+ T cells sorted from blood. The CDR3 DNA follows: TGTGCCAGCAGCTCCCCGAGTGGGGTCCAGGGCTATGGCTACACCTTC. Encoded protein: CASSSPSGVQGYGYTF.